These 32 T cell receptor beta chains were sequenced from one sample in a study of cytomegalovirus exposure and HLA in healthy donors. This PCR relied on a set of 60 Vbeta primers and 13 Jbeta primers. TCRdb's table, derived via immunoSEQ multiplex PCR, lists solely in-frame clones and lacks some. The sample consists of 130,000 or so clones, approximately 80% of them appearing once. Sequenced material: PBMCs. These receptors were obtained from a middle-aged woman in good health and CMV-seronegative.

The genes are TRBV9 and TRBJ1-2; 9 nucleotides match TRBD1. This CDR3 is built from 19 residues. The germline gives CDR1 SGDLS, CDR2 YYNGEE. J lost 2 bases, V lost 4 bases, and 18 bases had no gene match. The CDR3 DNA follows: TGTGCCAGCAGCCCTTGGCTGGACAGGGGAATATACCGGAACTATGGCTACACCTTC. Translated, it gives CASSPWLDRGIYRNYGYTF.

The table lists this clone with a count of one. The V and J genes are TRBV1 and TRBJ2-1; TRBD2 is taken as the D call from the table, unchecked against the DNA. TRBV1 has pseudogene status. This CDR3 contains 17 residues. CDR3 region: CTSSQDMRRDRVNEQFF. As DNA, the CDR3 is TGCACCAGCAGCCAAGATATGAGACGGGATAGGGTCAATGAGCAGTTCTTC.

The J gene is TRBJ2-1, the V gene TRBV29-1, with D possibly matching TRBD2 (6 bases). CDR3 length: 14 amino acids. V dropped 1 base and J dropped 3 bases, with 10 bases sitting between them. CDR1 and CDR2 (germline): SQVTM, ANQGSEA. This CDR3 reads CSVEGRGIYNEQFF. The CDR3 DNA reads TGCAGCGTTGAAGGGCGGGGAATCTACAATGAGCAGTTCTTC.

The rearrangement links TRBV14 to TRBJ2-1, with D perhaps matching TRBD1 (6 bases). The germline CDR1 and CDR2 sequences are SGHDN and FVKESK. The CDR3 covers 14 residues. Trimming took 7 bases from V and 3 from J, leaving 13 bases between them. The CDR3 DNA is TGTGCCAGCAAAGGGCAGGGGAACTACAATGAGCAGTTCTTC. The encoded protein is CASKGQGNYNEQFF.

The V gene is TRBV10-3, the J gene TRBJ2-5; 9 bases line up with TRBD1. This CDR3 has 16 amino acids. With 4 bases clipped from V and 3 bases from J, the junction kept 9 bases outside the gene matches. The germline V gene encodes CDR1 ENHRY and CDR2 SYGVKD. CDR3 DNA sequence: TGTGCCATCAGTGGACAGGGACAGGGAAAGGAAGAGACCCAGTACTTC. It is translated as CAISGQGQGKEETQYF.

The chain recombines TRBV4-3 with TRBJ1-3, with TRBD1 matching 11 bases. The germline CDR1 and CDR2 sequences are LGHNA and YSLEER. The trim removed 3 bases at V and 0 bases at J, leaving 4 bases unmatched. This CDR3 region has 17 residues. CDR3 nucleotide sequence: TGCGCCAGCAGCCAGGGGACAGGGGGTAGCTCTGGAAACACCATATATTTT. This gives the protein CASSQGTGGSSGNTIYF.

The rearrangement joins TRBV9 to TRBJ2-1; 12 bases align to TRBD2. Germline V lookup: CDR1 SGDLS, CDR2 YYNGEE. V lost 4 bases to trimming and J lost 1 base; unmatched junction nucleotides: 3. This CDR3 is 16 amino acids long. The CDR3 reads CASSHTSGGSYNEQFF. DNA for the CDR3: TGTGCCAGCAGCCATACTAGCGGGGGGTCCTACAATGAGCAGTTCTTC.

The genes are TRBV5-1 and TRBJ2-3, with 9 bases aligning to TRBD1. This CDR3 comprises 15 residues. CDR1 and CDR2 (germline): SGHRS, YFSETQ. Trimming at V came to 1 base and at J to 5 bases, leaving 5 bases not matched to a gene. CDR3 DNA sequence: TGCGCCAGCAGCTTGACAGGGGGCCTTGGAGATACGCAGTATTTT. Translating it yields CASSLTGGLGDTQYF.

V and J are TRBV7-3 and TRBJ2-5; possibly TRBD1 for D (6 bases). Germline CDR1 reads SGHTA; CDR2 reads FQGTGA. The germline V and J ends were trimmed by 5 bases and 0 bases, with 10 bases remaining between them. The CDR3 has 14 residues. For the CDR3, the DNA is TGTGCCAGCAGCCGAACAGGGAACCAAGAGACCCAGTACTTC. Translating it yields CASSRTGNQETQYF.

This chain uses TRBV5-4 with TRBJ2-5; a possible D gene is TRBD1 (6 bases). The assigned J gene may be wrong: the sequence end matches TRBJ2-7 better. In germline, CDR1 is SGHNT, CDR2 YYREEE (reference sequence). This CDR3 comprises 12 residues. The DNA of the CDR3 is TGTGCCAGCAGGGACAGACTCTACGAGCAGTACTTC. Its translation is CASRDRLYEQYF.

The chain carries TRBV6-5 and TRBJ2-2; D is perhaps TRBD2 (6 bases). V gave up 4 bases and J gave up 5 bases, with 11 bases separating them. CDR1 is MNHEY, CDR2 SVGAGI, per germline. The CDR3 has 14 residues. CDR3 residues: CASSFASETGELFF. The CDR3 DNA is TGTGCCAGCAGTTTTGCTAGCGAGACCGGGGAGCTGTTTTTT.

Only a few counts were recorded for this clone. The J gene is TRBJ2-7, the V gene TRBV6-1; D call uncertain. V lost 2 bases and J lost 2, with 13 bases in between. CDR3 length: 15 residues. Germline loops: CDR1 MNHNS, CDR2 SASEGT. CDR3 nucleotide sequence: TGTGCCAGCAGTGAAAAAGGAACGGGTGCCTACGAGCAGTACTTC. Translated: CASSEKGTGAYEQYF.

This chain links TRBV9 with TRBJ2-1; 12 bases map to TRBD1. Per germline, CDR1 SGDLS and CDR2 YYNGEE. Losses at the gene ends were 0 bases for V and 7 bases for J; bases not matched to a gene: 5. This CDR3 is built from 16 residues. CDR3 protein: CASSVGGTGGYNEQFF. The CDR3 DNA is TGTGCCAGCAGCGTAGGAGGGACAGGGGGCTATAATGAGCAGTTCTTC.

The rearrangement uses TRBV6-5 and TRBJ1-3; the D is unclear. Germline V gene data show CDR1 as MNHEY and CDR2 as SVGAGI. Trimming removed 6 bases from V and 2 bases from J, with 11 bases in between. The CDR3 is made up of 14 amino acids. CDR3 residues: CASRAITAGNTIYF. In nucleotides, the CDR3 is TGTGCCAGCAGGGCAATTACCGCTGGAAACACCATATATTTT.

The DNA for the CDR3 is TGTGCCTGGAGCGGCACAGGGAAGAGCTCCTACGAGCAGTACTTC. This translates into CAWSGTGKSSYEQYF. The V call is TRBV30, the J call TRBJ2-7; tentative D call: TRBD1 (6 bases). Trimming left V 3 bases short and J 0 bases short, with 15 bases between. CDR3 size: 15 residues. CDR1 and CDR2 from the germline V gene are GTSNPN and SVGIG (reference sequence).

The chain combines TRBV5-1 with TRBJ2-7; TRBD1 matches 7 bases. There are 14 residues in the CDR3. The V segment lost 3 bases and the J segment 6 bases; nucleotides outside the gene matches: 9. CDR1 and CDR2 from the germline V gene are SGHRS and YFSETQ. The CDR3: CASSSSDRVGEQYF. The CDR3, as DNA: TGCGCCAGCAGCTCGTCCGACAGGGTAGGCGAGCAGTACTTC.

The chain uses TRBV28 and TRBJ1-4; perhaps TRBD1 as D (5 bases). Germline assignment: CDR1 MDHEN and CDR2 SYDVKM. The CDR3 is 17 amino acids. Trimming cost V 5 bases and J 0 bases, with 16 bases left between them. The CDR3 nucleotides read TGTGCCAGCAGTACTGCCGCGTGGGACTCAACTAATGAAAAACTGTTTTTT. It encodes CASSTAAWDSTNEKLFF. The variable domain in full, with the rest retrieved from reference TRBV28 and TRBJ1-4, is DVKVTQSSRYLVKRTGEKVFLECVQDMDHENMFWYRQDPGLGLRLIYFSYDVKMKEKGDIPEGYSVSREKKERFSLILESASTNQTSMYLCASSTAAWDSTNEKLFFGSGTQLSVL.

V and J are TRBV4-1 and TRBJ1-6, with a weak D call TRBD1 (6 bases). Trimming pared 6 bases from V and 10 bases from J, leaving 19 bases between. This CDR3 has 15 amino acids. CDR1 is MGHRA, CDR2 YSYEKL, per germline. The CDR3 loop is CASSPRQEEGSPLHF. In DNA, the CDR3 is TGCGCCAGCAGTCCTAGACAGGAAGAGGGATCACCCCTCCACTTT.

The chain employs TRBV28 and TRBJ1-2, with D unclear. V lost 8 bases to trimming and J lost 2 bases, with 21 bases between them. Germline CDR1 is MDHEN and CDR2 is SYDVKM. CDR3 length equals 16 residues. CDR3 bases: TGTGCCAGCTCATTCTTCGGGGTGACCTTAAACTATGGCTACACCTTC. The encoded protein is CASSFFGVTLNYGYTF.

The chain combines TRBV6-1 with TRBJ1-1; D possibly corresponds to TRBD1 (6 bases). The CDR3 runs to 16 residues. Germline assignment: CDR1 MNHNS and CDR2 SASEGT. Trimming removed 3 bases from V and 0 bases from J, with 14 bases in between. DNA of the CDR3: TGTGCCAGCAGTGATATGTGGACAGCTTTGAACACTGAAGCTTTCTTT. This gives the protein CASSDMWTALNTEAFF.

The chain has TRBV5-4 and TRBJ1-1; 8 bases fit TRBD1. CDR1 and CDR2 (germline): SGHNT, YYREEE (reference sequence). The CDR3 totals 14 residues. V shed 3 bases and J 5 bases; nucleotides not matched to a gene: 6. The CDR3 nucleotides read TGTGCCAGCAGCTCGACAGGGGCGAGTACTGAAGCTTTCTTT. Translated, it gives CASSSTGASTEAFF.

In this sample, this clone turned up once. The chain employs TRBV4-3 and TRBJ1-1; D remains ambiguous. Germline V lookup: CDR1 LGHNA, CDR2 YSLEER. The CDR3 has 15 residues. Deletions cut 1 base from V and 5 bases from J, with 14 bases between. The chain's CDR3 is CASSQGSSGKTEAFF. The DNA for the CDR3 is TGCGCCAGCAGCCAAGGATCGTCGGGAAAAACTGAAGCTTTCTTT.

This clone was observed a handful of times. The chain couples TRBV19 to TRBJ2-7, with D possibly matching TRBD2 (7 bases). The CDR3 is made up of 14 amino acids. The germline V and J ends were trimmed by 9 bases and 5 bases, with 20 bases remaining between them. Germline CDR1 reads LNHDA; CDR2 reads SQIVND (reference sequence). This chain's CDR3 is CASRRGGPRDEQYF. In DNA form, the CDR3 reads TGTGCCAGCCGAAGGGGGGGCCCTAGGGACGAGCAGTACTTC.

This chain links TRBV18 with TRBJ1-1, with unresolved D. The CDR3 has 14 amino acids. Germline lookup yields CDR1 KGHSH and CDR2 LQKENI. V shed 2 bases and J shed 6 bases, with 13 bases lying between them. CDR3 DNA: TGTGCCAGCTCACCAATTCGGGAAAGGGCTGAAGCTTTCTTT. Its protein product is CASSPIRERAEAFF.

V is TRBV4-1 and J is TRBJ1-4; 8 nucleotides align to TRBD1. The germline CDR1 and CDR2 sequences are MGHRA and YSYEKL. This CDR3 has 15 amino acids. The V segment lost 1 base and the J segment 7 bases; nucleotides outside the gene matches: 5. The CDR3 region is CASSQASGTGEKLFF. The CDR3 coding sequence is TGCGCCAGCAGCCAAGCCTCGGGGACAGGTGAAAAACTGTTTTTT.

The genes are TRBV14 and TRBJ1-1; 8 bases map to TRBD1. Trimming took 0 bases from V and 6 from J; bases not matched to a gene: 6. The CDR3 extends over 15 amino acids. Germline CDR1 is SGHDN and CDR2 is FVKESK. CDR3 sequence (DNA): TGTGCCAGCAGCCAAGAAAGGGACAGGAGGCCTGAAGCTTTCTTT. This translates into CASSQERDRRPEAFF.

The genes are TRBV5-1 and TRBJ1-4; D gene uncertain. The CDR3 is 16 amino acids. Germline assignment: CDR1 SGHRS and CDR2 YFSETQ. Trimming stripped 0 bases from V and 5 bases from J, with 14 bases between. CDR3 amino acids: CASSLAPWELNEKLFF. For the CDR3, the DNA is TGCGCCAGCAGCTTGGCTCCATGGGAGCTAAATGAAAAACTGTTTTTT.

This chain links TRBV29-1 with TRBJ2-5; D gene ambiguous. Germline V gene data show CDR1 as SQVTM and CDR2 as ANQGSEA. With 7 bases removed from V and 5 bases from J, the gap between germline ends came to 17 bases. This CDR3 is 13 amino acids long. The CDR3 DNA reads TGCAGCGGTCACTCTAGTCGCGCTGAGACCCAGTACTTC. It yields the protein CSGHSSRAETQYF.

The V and J genes are TRBV14 and TRBJ1-2; 12 nucleotides match TRBD1. CDR1 and CDR2 (germline): SGHDN, FVKESK. The CDR3 is 17 amino acids. The V segment lost 4 bases and the J segment 5 bases; nucleotides outside the gene matches: 11. The CDR3 sequence: CASSRDRGLRVPYGYTF. The CDR3 nucleotides are TGTGCCAGCAGCCGGGACAGGGGGCTGCGGGTGCCTTATGGCTACACCTTC.

At least ten counts were recorded for this clone. The chain carries TRBV4-1 and TRBJ1-5; possible D gene TRBD1, 5 bases. V was pared by 3 bases and J by 6 bases, with 18 bases between. Germline V gene data show CDR1 as MGHRA and CDR2 as YSYEKL. The CDR3 totals 16 residues. CDR3 region: CASSQVTGIQSQPQHF. Written as DNA, the CDR3 is TGCGCCAGCAGCCAGGTTACAGGTATCCAATCTCAGCCCCAGCATTTT.

J is TRBJ2-2 and V is TRBV2; possibly TRBD2 for D (6 bases). V lost 8 bases and J lost 0, with 13 bases in between. CDR3 length equals 15 residues. Germline values: CDR1 SNHLY, CDR2 FYNNEI. The CDR3 sequence: CASGGATSNTGELFF. The CDR3 region has the DNA TGTGCCAGCGGAGGGGCCACCTCGAACACCGGGGAGCTGTTTTTT.

CDR3 region: CASSGTGGLEQYF. The DNA of the CDR3 is TGCGCCAGCAGCGGGACAGGGGGCCTCGAGCAGTACTTC. The rearrangement links TRBV5-1 to TRBJ2-7; 12 nucleotides align to TRBD1. V lost 4 bases and J lost 6; bases outside the gene matches: 2. This CDR3 contains 13 residues. Per the germline V gene, CDR1 is SGHRS and CDR2 is YFSETQ.